Shown below are 17 T cell receptor beta chains from a single sample sequenced in a study of vaccination and CD4 T cells after COVID-19. An Oncomine TCR Beta short-read assay was used to sequence the DNA from cultured CD4+ T cells. TCRdb reprocessed the PCR reads with MiXCR, giving one entry per CDR3 protein. The sample has several thousand distinct CDR3 sequences, around 30% seen once; the top ten hold around 35%. Indicated treatment: roughly ten-day PBMC culture with coronavirus spike peptide pools or control peptides (ViraFEST assay). Gathered ahead of the COVID-19 pandemic (2011-2018) were the CD4+ T cells of the unexposed donor. No antigen has been assigned to these receptors. The sequenced material came from CD4+ T cells from blood, cultured in vitro. The receptors derive from a human donor in good health.

The chain is built from TRBV19 and TRBJ2-5, with D perhaps TRBD2 (6 bases). The CDR3 spans 14 residues. The ends were cut back, 3 bases at V and 5 bases at J, with 13 bases in the middle. Germline-derived CDR1 and CDR2 are LNHDA and SQIVND (reference sequence). The CDR3 coding sequence is TGTGCCAGTAGTATCACGGGGGTTGGGGAGACCCAGTACTTC. Amino acids: CASSITGVGETQYF.

The genes are TRBV20-1 and TRBJ2-5, with 7 bases lining up with TRBD1. Germline loops: CDR1 DFQATT, CDR2 SNEGSKA (reference sequence). The CDR3 is 15 residues long. Unmatched junction bases numbered 10, after V lost 5 bases and J lost 1 base. This CDR3 is CSAVTGDGAQETQYF. CDR3 nucleotide sequence: TGCAGTGCTGTAACAGGGGACGGGGCCCAAGAGACCCAGTACTTC.

The sample holds a few counts of this clonotype. The rearrangement joins TRBV7-2 to TRBJ2-2, with 7 bases fitting TRBD1. From germline, CDR1 is SGHTA and CDR2 FQGNSA. The CDR3 totals 15 residues. V gave up 6 bases and J gave up 7 bases; unmatched junction bases: 11. The CDR3 region is CASRTGMGQFGELFF. DNA for the CDR3: TGTGCCAGCAGGACCGGAATGGGACAGTTCGGGGAGCTGTTTTTT.

Only a few counts were recorded for this clonotype. This rearrangement joins TRBV20-1 to TRBJ1-1; D is undetermined. CDR1 is DFQATT, CDR2 SNEGSKA, per germline (reference sequence). The CDR3 has 13 residues. V was shortened by 1 base and J by 0 bases, with 6 bases between the two germline ends. In nucleotides, the CDR3 is TGCAGTGCTAGAGTAGTGATGAACACTGAAGCTTTCTTT. Its translation: CSARVVMNTEAFF.

V and J are TRBV6-1 and TRBJ2-7; TRBD2 is a possible D gene (5 bases). Trimming left V 1 base short and J 5 bases short, with 15 bases between. CDR3 length: 15 amino acids. Germline V CDR1 and CDR2: MNHNS, SASEGT. The CDR3 bases are TGTGCCAGCAGTGAAGATCGGAGGAGTGTTGACGAGCAGTACTTC. The encoded protein is CASSEDRRSVDEQYF.

This clonotype was counted only a few times. This chain links TRBV7-9 with TRBJ1-1; no clear D gene. V lost 2 bases and J 4 bases, leaving 8 bases between the germline ends. The germline V gene encodes CDR1 SEHNR and CDR2 FQNEAQ (reference sequence). The CDR3 covers 13 residues. CDR3 DNA sequence: TGTGCCAGCAGCTTAAGTGGGAGCACTGAAGCTTTCTTT. Its protein is CASSLSGSTEAFF.

The chain joins TRBV5-1 to TRBJ1-2; a possible D gene is TRBD1 (6 bases). Germline values: CDR1 SGHRS, CDR2 YFSETQ. The CDR3 has 16 residues. V was pared by 4 bases and J by 3 bases, with 19 bases between. The CDR3 DNA reads as TGCGCCAGCAGCACGAGCGAGGGGGGGCAGTACTATGGCTACACCTTC. It codes for CASSTSEGGQYYGYTF.

The rearrangement links TRBV5-1 to TRBJ1-2; 9 nucleotides agree with TRBD1. V lost 4 bases to trimming and J lost 4 bases; unmatched junction nucleotides: 5. The germline gives CDR1 SGHRS, CDR2 YFSETQ. This CDR3 contains 14 residues. CDR3 protein: CASSIQGASYGYTF. The CDR3 DNA follows: TGCGCCAGCAGCATACAGGGGGCGAGCTATGGCTACACCTTC.

A few counts support this clonotype. Germline and junction disagree at one end, which may indicate a read error. The V gene is TRBV20-1, the J gene TRBJ2-5; D is perhaps TRBD1 (5 bases). The germline gives CDR1 DFQATT, CDR2 SNEGSKA (reference sequence). The CDR3 is made up of 11 amino acids. CDR3 DNA: TGCAGTGCTGGAGAAAGGGGGACCCAGTACTTC. Amino acid sequence: CSAGERGTQYF.

This clonotype occurred a few times. The CDR3 sequence: CASTGGGQPQHF. In DNA, the CDR3 is TGTGCCAGCACCGGGGGGGGCCAGCCCCAGCATTTT. The chain carries TRBV2 and TRBJ1-5, with D perhaps TRBD1 (6 bases). This CDR3 contains 12 residues. Germline values: CDR1 SNHLY, CDR2 FYNNEI. V lost 7 bases and J lost 7, with 11 bases in between.

The chain joins TRBV27 to TRBJ1-2; a weak D match, TRBD1 (5 bases). V shed 2 bases and J shed 2 bases, with 12 bases lying between them. The CDR3 covers 15 residues. The germline CDR1 and CDR2 sequences are MNHEY and SMNVEV (reference sequence). DNA of the CDR3: TGTGCCAGCAGTTTAGGCGTGGGGCCGAACTATGGCTACACCTTC. Translation gives CASSLGVGPNYGYTF.

The table lists this clonotype with a few counts. This chain connects TRBV20-1 to TRBJ2-2, with D possibly being TRBD2 (6 bases). This CDR3 comprises 15 residues. V lost 4 bases, J lost 4 bases, and 16 bases lay in between. Germline V lookup: CDR1 DFQATT, CDR2 SNEGSKA (reference sequence). The CDR3 here is CSANRGLGVTGELFF. The DNA for the CDR3 is TGCAGTGCTAACCGGGGACTTGGGGTCACCGGGGAGCTGTTTTTT.

This clonotype turned up a few times. The J gene is TRBJ1-1, the V gene TRBV19; TRBD1 might be the D (6 bases). V shed 8 bases and J shed 3 bases, with 16 bases lying between them. The CDR3 sequence is 14 residues long. Germline CDR1 reads LNHDA; CDR2 reads SQIVND (reference sequence). The CDR3 sequence: CASSWGHPDTEAFF. CDR3 nucleotides: TGTGCCAGTTCTTGGGGACACCCGGACACTGAAGCTTTCTTT.

The chain carries TRBV12-3 or TRBV12-4 and TRBJ1-1; the D gene is possibly TRBD1 (5 bases). There are 12 residues in the CDR3. Trimming left V 8 bases short and J 6 bases short, with 13 bases between. The CDR3 loop reads CASGSGTPEAFF. CDR3 in DNA: TGTGCCAGCGGGTCAGGGACCCCTGAAGCTTTCTTT.

This clonotype is medium-sized by share. The V and J genes are TRBV6-1 and TRBJ2-1, with 9 bases matching TRBD2. In germline, CDR1 is MNHNS, CDR2 SASEGT. Unmatched junction bases numbered 2, after V lost 1 base and J lost 4 bases. This CDR3 is built from 15 residues. Here the CDR3 reads CASSEEAGGYNEQFF. DNA of the CDR3: TGTGCCAGCAGTGAAGAAGCGGGGGGATACAATGAGCAGTTCTTC.

The rearrangement uses TRBV30 and TRBJ2-3; 11 bases map to TRBD2. J lost 2 bases, V lost 7 bases, and 5 bases had no gene match. The CDR3 is made up of 14 amino acids. Germline V gene sequence: CDR1 GTSNPN, CDR2 SVGIG (reference sequence). The CDR3 nucleotides are TGTGCCTATCGGACTAGCGGGTACACAGATACGCAGTATTTT. This sequence encodes CAYRTSGYTDTQYF.

This clonotype is a singleton in its sample. The J gene is TRBJ1-3, the V gene TRBV12-3 or TRBV12-4, with D perhaps TRBD1 (6 bases). The ends were cut back, 5 bases at V and 8 bases at J, with 16 bases in the middle. CDR3 size: 14 residues. CDR3 sequence reads: CASSGGGSRYTIYF. The CDR3 DNA follows: TGTGCCAGCAGTGGCGGGGGCAGCAGGTACACCATATATTTT.